This T cell receptor (beta chain) was captured by sequencing in a study of blood T cell repertoires in COVID-19 (dated by TCRdb to 2020 to 2022). Broadly, across the study: Samples covering the acute and convalescent phases of COVID-19 were provided by collaborators in the United States, Italy and Spain. Deeply sampled blood TCRbeta repertoires from subjects exposed to, actively infected with, or recovered from COVID-19 were included in the dataset. The material from the prospective study consisted of cDNA or gDNA derived from T cells, B-cell-depleted T cells, or PBMCs. Where HLA class I and class II types were available, the types were taken from metadata supplied by the sample provider, not from assay-based typing. A de-identified subject ID, COVID-19 status, age in years and sex were almost always included in the sample metadata. Samples were obtained from the ongoing ImmuneRACE study (first 160 participants) and from 1,254 subjects provided by 6 global collaborators. A freely available public database, intended as a resource for researchers studying the immune response to SARS-CoV-2, is where the repertoires were released.

Concerning this clone: Which antigen it targets is not known. Qualities for individual bases were not recorded, and no much larger clone is one base off.

TCRbeta CDR3 regions were amplified from genomic DNA using the immunoSEQ Assay, a bias-controlled multiplex PCR. The original pipeline was this. Nucleated cell counts per sample were estimated from amplification of reference gene primers within the assay. To quantify the absolute abundance of each unique TCRbeta CDR3 rearrangement, sequence reads were collapsed and filtered. For each sample, productive Simpson clonality was calculated by taking the square root of Simpson's diversity index across productive rearrangements. The table comes from immuneACCESS by way of TCRdb, which keeps in-frame sequences with V and J called. Part of the clones is missing from these tables; in studies checked, under half for an unresolved V gene and the rest for unknown reasons. The V and J calls and clone size are taken from that table; D and trimming were inferred from the DNA. This sample comprises a few hundred thousand clones, about 85% of them detected only once. The top ten clones comprise 2% to 2.5% of the sample.

Broad study findings and their caveats: Clinical and demographic metadata were provided uncurated, with the amount varying by source and participant.

Samples from volunteer blood donors who had recovered from COVID-19 were contributed by a second Seattle source. Collaborating institutions collected whole blood in K2EDTA tubes following their own protocols. For TCRbeta analysis, collaborators shipped samples as frozen whole blood, isolated PBMCs, or DNA extracted from either of those sample types. CDR1 is given as MNHNS and CDR2 as SASEGT, both from the germline V gene. Trimming removed 2 bases from V and 3 bases from J; the gene matches leave 6 bases unexplained. From the cysteine up to the phenylalanine, the CDR3 has a length of 15 residues. Solely the CDR3 DNA is kept, with 45 bases framed from the first base.

The rearrangement joined TRBV6-1 to TRBJ2-5; 7 bases in the junction line up with TRBD1. This TCR was sampled from a woman aged 45-59 years who had recovered from COVID-19. Sequenced sample: peripheral blood. The DNA sequence reads TGTGCCAGCAGTGAATGGGGACAGAAAGAAGAGACCCAGTACTTC. This gives the protein CASSEWGQKEETQYF.